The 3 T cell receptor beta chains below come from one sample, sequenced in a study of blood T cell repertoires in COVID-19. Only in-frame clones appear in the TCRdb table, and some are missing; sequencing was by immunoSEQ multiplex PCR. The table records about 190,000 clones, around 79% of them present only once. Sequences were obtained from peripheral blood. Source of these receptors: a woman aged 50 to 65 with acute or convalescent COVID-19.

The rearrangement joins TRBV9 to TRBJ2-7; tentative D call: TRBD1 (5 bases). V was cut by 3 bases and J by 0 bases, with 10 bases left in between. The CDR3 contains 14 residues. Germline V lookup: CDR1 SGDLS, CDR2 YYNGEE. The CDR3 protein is CASSEDRASYEQYF. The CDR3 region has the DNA TGTGCCAGCAGCGAAGACAGAGCCTCCTACGAGCAGTACTTC.

Here the CDR3 reads CATSTAGTRDRGGYTF. In DNA, the CDR3 is TGTGCCACCAGCACGGCCGGTACGAGGGACAGGGGTGGCTACACCTTC. This chain links TRBV15 with TRBJ1-2; TRBD1 matches 10 bases. The CDR3 is made up of 16 amino acids. Trimming at V came to 4 bases and at J to 7 bases, leaving 12 bases not matched to a gene. In germline, CDR1 is LNHNV, CDR2 YYDKDF (reference sequence).

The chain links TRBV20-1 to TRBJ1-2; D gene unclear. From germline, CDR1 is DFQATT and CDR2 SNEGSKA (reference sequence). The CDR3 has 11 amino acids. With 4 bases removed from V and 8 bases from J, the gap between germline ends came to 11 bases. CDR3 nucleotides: TGCAGTGCTAACCTAGTAAGGGGCTACACCTTC. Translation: CSANLVRGYTF.